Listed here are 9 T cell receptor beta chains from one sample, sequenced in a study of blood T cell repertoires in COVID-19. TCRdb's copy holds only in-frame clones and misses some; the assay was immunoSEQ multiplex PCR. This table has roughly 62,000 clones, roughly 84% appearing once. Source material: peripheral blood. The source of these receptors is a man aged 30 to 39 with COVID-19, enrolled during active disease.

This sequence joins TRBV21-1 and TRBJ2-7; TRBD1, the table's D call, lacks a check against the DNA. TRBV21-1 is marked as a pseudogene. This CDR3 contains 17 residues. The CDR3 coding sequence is TGTGCCAGCAGCCAAGGGAGGGACAGGGAGGTTGGGGACGAGCAGTACTTC. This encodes CASSQGRDREVGDEQYF.

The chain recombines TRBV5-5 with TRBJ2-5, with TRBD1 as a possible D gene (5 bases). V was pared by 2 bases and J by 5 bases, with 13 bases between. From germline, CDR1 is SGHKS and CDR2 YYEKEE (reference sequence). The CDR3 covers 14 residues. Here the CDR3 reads CASSFQGKWETQYF. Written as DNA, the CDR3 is TGTGCCAGCAGCTTCCAGGGCAAATGGGAGACCCAGTACTTC.

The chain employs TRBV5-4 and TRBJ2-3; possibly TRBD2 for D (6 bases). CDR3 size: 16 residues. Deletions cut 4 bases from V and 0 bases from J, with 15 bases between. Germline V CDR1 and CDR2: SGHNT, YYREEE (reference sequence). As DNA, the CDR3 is TGTGCCAGCAGCACCTCGGGCGGGACCAGCACAGATACGCAGTATTTT. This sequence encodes CASSTSGGTSTDTQYF.

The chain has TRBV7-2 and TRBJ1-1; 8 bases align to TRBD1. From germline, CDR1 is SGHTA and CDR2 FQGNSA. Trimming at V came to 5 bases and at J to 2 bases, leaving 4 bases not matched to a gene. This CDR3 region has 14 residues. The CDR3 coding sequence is TGTGCCAGCAGCCCATCAGGGGGCAACACTGAAGCTTTCTTT. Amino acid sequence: CASSPSGGNTEAFF.

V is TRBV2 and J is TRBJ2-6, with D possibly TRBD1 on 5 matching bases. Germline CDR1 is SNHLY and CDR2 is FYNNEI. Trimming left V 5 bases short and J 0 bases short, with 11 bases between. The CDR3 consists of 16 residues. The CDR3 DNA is TGTGCCAGCAGTAGACAGATCAGCTCTGGGGCCAACGTCCTGACTTTC. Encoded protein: CASSRQISSGANVLTF.

The CDR3 DNA is TGTGCCAGGGACGAAGCTGGGACAGGCCCCGCCTATGGCTACACCTTC. Translating gives CARDEAGTGPAYGYTF. This sequence joins TRBV27 and TRBJ1-2, with 8 bases lining up with TRBD1. CDR1 is MNHEY and CDR2 is SMNVEV in the germline V gene (reference sequence). J lost 4 bases, V lost 9 bases, and 16 bases had no gene match. This CDR3 is 16 amino acids long.

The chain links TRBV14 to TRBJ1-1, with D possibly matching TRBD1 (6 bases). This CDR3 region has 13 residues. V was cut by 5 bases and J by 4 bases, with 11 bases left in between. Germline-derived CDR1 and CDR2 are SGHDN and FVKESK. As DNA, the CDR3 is TGTGCCAGCAGCAGACAGGCGGCCACTGAAGCTTTCTTT. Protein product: CASSRQAATEAFF.

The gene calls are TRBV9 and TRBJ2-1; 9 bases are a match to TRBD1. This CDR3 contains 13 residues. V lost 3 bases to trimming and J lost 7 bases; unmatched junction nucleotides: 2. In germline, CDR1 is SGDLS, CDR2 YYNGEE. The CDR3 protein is CASSAGQGNEQFF. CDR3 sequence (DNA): TGTGCCAGCAGCGCCGGACAGGGGAATGAGCAGTTCTTC.

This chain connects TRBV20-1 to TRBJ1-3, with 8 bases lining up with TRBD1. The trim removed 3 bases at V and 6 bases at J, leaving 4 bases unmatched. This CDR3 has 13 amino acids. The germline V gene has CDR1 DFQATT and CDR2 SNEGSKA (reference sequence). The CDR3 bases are TGCAGTGCTAGTATCCAGGGGGCAAACACCATATATTTT. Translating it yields CSASIQGANTIYF.